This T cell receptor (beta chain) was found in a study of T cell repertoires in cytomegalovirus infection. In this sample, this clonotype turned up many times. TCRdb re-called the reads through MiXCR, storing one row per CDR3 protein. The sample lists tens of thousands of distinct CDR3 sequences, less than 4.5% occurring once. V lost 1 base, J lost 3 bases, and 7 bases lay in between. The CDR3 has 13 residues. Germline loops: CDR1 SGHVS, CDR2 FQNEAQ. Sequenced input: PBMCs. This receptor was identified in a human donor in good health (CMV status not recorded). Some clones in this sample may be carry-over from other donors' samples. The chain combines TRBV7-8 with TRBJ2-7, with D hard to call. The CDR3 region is CASSLGADYEQYF. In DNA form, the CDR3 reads TGTGCCAGCAGCTTAGGTGCAGACTACGAGCAGTACTTC. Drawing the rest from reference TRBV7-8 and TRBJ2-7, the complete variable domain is GAGVSQSPRYKVAKRGQDVALRCDPISGHVSLFWYQQALGQGPEFLTYFQNEAQLDKSGLPSDRFFAERPEGSVSTLKIQRTQQEDSAVYLCASSLGADYEQYFGPGTRLTVT.